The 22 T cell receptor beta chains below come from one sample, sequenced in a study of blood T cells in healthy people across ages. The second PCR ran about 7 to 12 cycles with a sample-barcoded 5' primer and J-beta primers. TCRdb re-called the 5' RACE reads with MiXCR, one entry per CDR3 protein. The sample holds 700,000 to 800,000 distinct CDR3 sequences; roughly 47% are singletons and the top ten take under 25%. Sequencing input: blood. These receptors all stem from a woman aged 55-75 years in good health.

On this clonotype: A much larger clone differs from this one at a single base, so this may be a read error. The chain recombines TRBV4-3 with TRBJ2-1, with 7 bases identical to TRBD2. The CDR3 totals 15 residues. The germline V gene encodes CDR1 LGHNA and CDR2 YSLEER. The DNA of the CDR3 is TGCGCCAGCAGCCAAGAGAAGCGGGGCATGAATGGGCAGTTCTTC. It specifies CASSQEKRGMNGQFF.

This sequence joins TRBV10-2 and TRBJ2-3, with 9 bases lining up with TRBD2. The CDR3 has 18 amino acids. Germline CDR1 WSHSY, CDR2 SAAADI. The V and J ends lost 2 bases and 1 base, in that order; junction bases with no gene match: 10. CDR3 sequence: CASSEQFSGGGGTDTQYF. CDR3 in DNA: TGCGCCAGCAGTGAGCAGTTTAGCGGGGGTGGGGGCACAGATACGCAGTATTTT.

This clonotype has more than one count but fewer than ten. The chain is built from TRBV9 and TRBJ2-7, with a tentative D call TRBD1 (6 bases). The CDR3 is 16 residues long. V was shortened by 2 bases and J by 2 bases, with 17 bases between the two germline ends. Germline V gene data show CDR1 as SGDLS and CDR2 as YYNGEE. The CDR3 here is CASSVETGNLPYEQYF. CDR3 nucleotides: TGTGCCAGCAGCGTTGAGACAGGCAATCTACCCTACGAGCAGTACTTC.

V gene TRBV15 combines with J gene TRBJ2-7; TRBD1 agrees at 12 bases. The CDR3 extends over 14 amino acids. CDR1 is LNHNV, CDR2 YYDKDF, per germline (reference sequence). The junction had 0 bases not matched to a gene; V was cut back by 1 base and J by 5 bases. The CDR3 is CATSRGDRGHEQYF. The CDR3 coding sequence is TGTGCCACCAGCAGAGGGGACAGGGGGCACGAGCAGTACTTC.

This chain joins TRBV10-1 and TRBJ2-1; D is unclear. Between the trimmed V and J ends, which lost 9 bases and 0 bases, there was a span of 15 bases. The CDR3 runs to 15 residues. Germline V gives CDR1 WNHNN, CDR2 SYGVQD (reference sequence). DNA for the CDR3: TGCGCCAGTGACCCGTCCCAGAGCTCCTACAATGAGCAGTTCTTC. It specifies CASDPSQSSYNEQFF.

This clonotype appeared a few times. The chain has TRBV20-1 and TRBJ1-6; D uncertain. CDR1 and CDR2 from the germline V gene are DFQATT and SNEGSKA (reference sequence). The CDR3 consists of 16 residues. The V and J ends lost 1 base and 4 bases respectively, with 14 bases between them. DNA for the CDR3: TGCAGTGCTAGAGGGTGGGAGTTCGGGTATAATTCACCCCTCCACTTT. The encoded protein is CSARGWEFGYNSPLHF.

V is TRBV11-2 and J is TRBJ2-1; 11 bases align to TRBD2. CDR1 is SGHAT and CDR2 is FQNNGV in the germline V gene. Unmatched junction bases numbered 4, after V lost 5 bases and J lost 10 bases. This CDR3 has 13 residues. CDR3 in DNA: TGTGCCAGCAGCGAGACTAGCGGGATGGAGCAGTTCTTC. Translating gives CASSETSGMEQFF.

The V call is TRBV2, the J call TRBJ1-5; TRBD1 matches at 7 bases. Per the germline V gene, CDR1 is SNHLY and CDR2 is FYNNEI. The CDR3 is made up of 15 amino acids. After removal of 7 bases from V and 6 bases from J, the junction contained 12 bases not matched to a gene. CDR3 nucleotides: TGTGCCAGCAAAAAACAGGGGCCGCAAGTTCAGCCCCAGCATTTT. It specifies CASKKQGPQVQPQHF.

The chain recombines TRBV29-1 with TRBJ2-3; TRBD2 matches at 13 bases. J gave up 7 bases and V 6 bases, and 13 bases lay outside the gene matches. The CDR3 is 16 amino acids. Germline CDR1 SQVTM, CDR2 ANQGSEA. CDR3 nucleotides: TGCAGCGTCTACCTACCACTAGCGGGAGGGATTAATACGCAGTATTTT. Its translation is CSVYLPLAGGINTQYF.

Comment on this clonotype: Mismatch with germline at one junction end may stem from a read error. The CDR3 bases are TGTGCCAGCAGTTTAATACAGGGGGAGATTTATGGCTACATCTTC. Its protein product is CASSLIQGEIYGYIF. The chain links TRBV27 to TRBJ1-2; 8 nucleotides match TRBD1. CDR3 length equals 15 residues. CDR1 and CDR2 (germline): MNHEY, SMNVEV (reference sequence).

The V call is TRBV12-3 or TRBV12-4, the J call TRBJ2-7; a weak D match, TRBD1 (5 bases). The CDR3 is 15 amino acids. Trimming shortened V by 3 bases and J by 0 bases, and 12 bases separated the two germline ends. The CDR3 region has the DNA TGTGCCAGCAGTTTCGGTGGGGCGAGCTCCTACGAGCAGTACTTC. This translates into CASSFGGASSYEQYF.

The CDR3 sequence is CASSPRASGKLSYNEQYF. The CDR3, as DNA: TGTGCCAGCAGCCCAAGGGCTAGCGGGAAACTCTCCTACAATGAGCAGTACTTC. V usage is TRBV7-2 and J usage is TRBJ2-7; 9 nucleotides match TRBD2. The germline CDR1 and CDR2 sequences are SGHTA and FQGNSA. This CDR3 is built from 18 residues. Losses at the gene ends were 5 bases for V and 7 bases for J; bases not matched to a gene: 21.

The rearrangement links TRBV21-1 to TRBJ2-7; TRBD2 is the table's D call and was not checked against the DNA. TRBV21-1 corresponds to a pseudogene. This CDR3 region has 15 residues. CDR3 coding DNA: TGTGCCAGCAGCAAAAAAAAGTCCCCCTCCTACGAGCAGTACTTC. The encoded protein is CASSKKKSPSYEQYF.

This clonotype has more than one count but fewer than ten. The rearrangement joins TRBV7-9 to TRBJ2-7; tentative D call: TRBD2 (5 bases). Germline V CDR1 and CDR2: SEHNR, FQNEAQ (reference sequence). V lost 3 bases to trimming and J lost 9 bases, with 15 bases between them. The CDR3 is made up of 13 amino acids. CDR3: CASSFGGKSGQYF. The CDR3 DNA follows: TGTGCCAGCAGCTTCGGAGGAAAGTCGGGGCAGTACTTC.

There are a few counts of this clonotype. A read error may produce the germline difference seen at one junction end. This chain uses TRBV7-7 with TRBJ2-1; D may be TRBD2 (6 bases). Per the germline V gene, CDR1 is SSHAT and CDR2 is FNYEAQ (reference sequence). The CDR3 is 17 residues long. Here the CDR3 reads CASSLVAGTSGLNEQFF. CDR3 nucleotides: TGTGCTAGCAGCTTAGTGGCGGGAACTTCTGGGCTAAATGAGCAGTTCTTC.

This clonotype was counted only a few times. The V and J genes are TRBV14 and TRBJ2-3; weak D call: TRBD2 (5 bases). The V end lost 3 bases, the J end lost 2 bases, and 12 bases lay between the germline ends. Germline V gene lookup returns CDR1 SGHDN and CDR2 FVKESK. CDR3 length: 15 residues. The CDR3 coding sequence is TGTGCCAGCAGCCAGAAGGACTGGATCACAGATACGCAGTATTTT. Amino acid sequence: CASSQKDWITDTQYF.

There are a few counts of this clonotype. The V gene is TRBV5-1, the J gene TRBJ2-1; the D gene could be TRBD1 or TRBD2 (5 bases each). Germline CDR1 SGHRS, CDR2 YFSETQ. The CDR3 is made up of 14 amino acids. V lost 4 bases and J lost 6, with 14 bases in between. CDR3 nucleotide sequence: TGCGCCAGCAGCCCGGGGACGGCCGGCAATGAGCAGTTCTTC. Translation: CASSPGTAGNEQFF.

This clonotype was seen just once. The CDR3 DNA follows: TGTGCCAGCAGCCCGCACCACTACGAGCAGTACTTC. This codes for CASSPHHYEQYF. V is TRBV7-2 and J is TRBJ2-7, with no clear D. Per the germline V gene, CDR1 is SGHTA and CDR2 is FQGNSA. The CDR3 sequence is 12 residues long. V was trimmed by 5 bases and J by 3 bases, leaving 8 bases between them. The whole variable domain, filled in from reference TRBV7-2 and TRBJ2-7, reads GAGVSQSPSNKVTEKGKDVELRCDPISGHTALYWYRQSLGQGLEFLIYFQGNSAPDKSGLPSDRFSAERTGGSVSTLTIQRTQQEDSAVYLCASSPHHYEQYFGPGTRLTVT.

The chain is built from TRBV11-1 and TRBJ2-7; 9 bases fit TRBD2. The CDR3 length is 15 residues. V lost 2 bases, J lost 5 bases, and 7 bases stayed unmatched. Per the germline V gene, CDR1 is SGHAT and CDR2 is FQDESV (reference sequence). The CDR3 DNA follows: TGTGCCAGCAGCTTACTAGTAGCGGGAGAGGACGAGCAGTACTTC. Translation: CASSLLVAGEDEQYF. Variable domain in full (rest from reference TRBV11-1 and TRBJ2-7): EAEVAQSPRYKITEKSQAVAFWCDPISGHATLYWYRQILGQGPELLVQFQDESVVDDSQLPKDRFSAERLKGVDSTLKIQPAELGDSAMYLCASSLLVAGEDEQYFGPGTRLTVT.

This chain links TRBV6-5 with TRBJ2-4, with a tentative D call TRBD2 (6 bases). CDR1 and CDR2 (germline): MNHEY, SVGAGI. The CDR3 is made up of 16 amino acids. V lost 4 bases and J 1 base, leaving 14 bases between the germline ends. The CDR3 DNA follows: TGTGCCAGCAGTTTGGACTACGAGGGGGCCAAAAACATTCAGTACTTC. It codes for CASSLDYEGAKNIQYF.

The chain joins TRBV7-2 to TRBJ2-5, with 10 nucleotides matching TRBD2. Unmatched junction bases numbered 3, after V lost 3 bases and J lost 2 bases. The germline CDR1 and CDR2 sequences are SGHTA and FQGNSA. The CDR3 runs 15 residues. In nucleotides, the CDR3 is TGTGCCAGCAGCTTTGGACTAGCGGAACAAGAGACCCAGTACTTC. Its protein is CASSFGLAEQETQYF.

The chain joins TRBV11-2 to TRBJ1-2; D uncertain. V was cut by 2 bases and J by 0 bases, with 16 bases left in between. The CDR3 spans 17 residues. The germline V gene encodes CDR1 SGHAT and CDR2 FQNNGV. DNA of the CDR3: TGTGCCAGCAGCTTATCGGTGGGGTCTAAGGCTAACTATGGCTACACCTTC. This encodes CASSLSVGSKANYGYTF.